Listed here are 6 T cell receptor beta chains from one sample, sequenced in a study of siplizumab effects on memory and regulatory T cells. Repertoires were generated with immunoSEQ multiplex PCR, while TCRdb's copy carries only in-frame clones and drops some. The sample records 110,000 or so clones, 92% being singletons. Material: Tregs sorted from blood. Every receptor here comes from a human donor in good health.

The chain carries TRBV28 and TRBJ2-7; possible D gene TRBD1, 6 bases. CDR1 is MDHEN and CDR2 is SYDVKM in the germline V gene. V was shortened by 6 bases and J by 4 bases, with 19 bases between the two germline ends. The CDR3 contains 15 residues. The CDR3 protein is CASSQGTTFKYEQYF. Here the CDR3 DNA reads TGTGCCAGCAGCCAGGGGACGACTTTTAAATACGAGCAGTACTTC. The whole variable domain, filled in from reference TRBV28 and TRBJ2-7, reads DVKVTQSSRYLVKRTGEKVFLECVQDMDHENMFWYRQDPGLGLRLIYFSYDVKMKEKGDIPEGYSVSREKKERFSLILESASTNQTSMYLCASSQGTTFKYEQYFGPGTRLTVT.

The V and J genes are TRBV6-1 and TRBJ1-5; 9 positions agree with TRBD1. The CDR3 has 15 amino acids. Germline CDR1 is MNHNS and CDR2 is SASEGT. Trimming took 6 bases from V and 6 from J; bases not matched to a gene: 9. CDR3 loop: CASREQGAFGQPQHF. The CDR3 nucleotides read TGTGCCAGCAGGGAACAGGGGGCTTTTGGTCAGCCCCAGCATTTT.

This rearrangement joins TRBV6-5 to TRBJ1-2; 7 bases line up with TRBD1. CDR1 is MNHEY, CDR2 SVGAGI, per germline. V trimming: 6 bases; J trimming: 3 bases; junction bases outside the gene matches: 1. The CDR3 extends over 12 amino acids. The CDR3 is CASRTGYYGYTF. CDR3 DNA: TGTGCCAGCAGGACAGGGTACTATGGCTACACCTTC.

In its sample, this clone was seen once. This rearrangement joins TRBV7-9 to TRBJ1-1; no clear D gene. The CDR3 covers 15 residues. Trimming left V 2 bases short and J 4 bases short, with 14 bases between. CDR1 and CDR2 (germline): SEHNR, FQNEAQ (reference sequence). The CDR3 nucleotides are TGTGCCAGCAGCTTATTTATTGGGTTTGTCACTGAAGCTTTCTTT. Its protein product is CASSLFIGFVTEAFF.

The chain has TRBV18 and TRBJ1-6; D gene uncertain. Germline lookup yields CDR1 KGHSH and CDR2 LQKENI. This CDR3 region has 15 residues. V shed 3 bases and J shed 0 bases, with 6 bases lying between them. CDR3 nucleotide sequence: TGTGCCAGCTCACCGTACGACTCCTATAATTCACCCCTCCACTTT. This translates into CASSPYDSYNSPLHF.

The chain uses TRBV5-1 and TRBJ2-5, with D unclear. Trimming took off 2 bases at V and 6 bases at J, with 8 bases between the two ends. The germline V gene encodes CDR1 SGHRS and CDR2 YFSETQ. The CDR3 is made up of 12 amino acids. The CDR3 region has the DNA TGCGCCAGCAGCTTCTCTAGGCAGACCCAGTACTTC. Its translation is CASSFSRQTQYF. Combining the CDR3 with reference TRBV5-1 and TRBJ2-5 gives the whole variable domain KAGVTQTPRYLIKTRGQQVTLSCSPISGHRSVSWYQQTPGQGLQFLFEYFSETQRNKGNFPGRFSGRQFSNSRSEMNVSTLELGDSALYLCASSFSRQTQYFGPGTRLLVL.